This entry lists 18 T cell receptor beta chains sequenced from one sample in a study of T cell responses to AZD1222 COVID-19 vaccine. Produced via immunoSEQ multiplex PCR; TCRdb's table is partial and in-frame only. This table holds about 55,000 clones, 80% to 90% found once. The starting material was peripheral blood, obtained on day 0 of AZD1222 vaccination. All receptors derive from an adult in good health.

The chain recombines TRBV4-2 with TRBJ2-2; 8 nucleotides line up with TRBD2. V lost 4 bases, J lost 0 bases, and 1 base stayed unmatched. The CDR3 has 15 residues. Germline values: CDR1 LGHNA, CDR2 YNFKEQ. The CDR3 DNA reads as TGTGCCAGCAGCCTGACTAGCGCGAACACCGGGGAGCTGTTTTTT. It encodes CASSLTSANTGELFF.

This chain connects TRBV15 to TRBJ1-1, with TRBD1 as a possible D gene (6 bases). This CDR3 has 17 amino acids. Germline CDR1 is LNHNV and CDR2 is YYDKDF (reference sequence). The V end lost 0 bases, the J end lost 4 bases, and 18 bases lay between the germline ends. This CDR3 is CATSRDWGGAYGTEAFF. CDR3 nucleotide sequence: TGTGCCACCAGCAGAGATTGGGGGGGCGCTTACGGCACTGAAGCTTTCTTT.

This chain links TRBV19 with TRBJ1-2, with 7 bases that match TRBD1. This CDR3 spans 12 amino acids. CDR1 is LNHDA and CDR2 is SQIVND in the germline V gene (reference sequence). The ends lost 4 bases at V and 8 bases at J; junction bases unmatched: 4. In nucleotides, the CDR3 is TGTGCCAGTAGTAGTGGGACAGTCGGCTACACCTTC. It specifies CASSSGTVGYTF.

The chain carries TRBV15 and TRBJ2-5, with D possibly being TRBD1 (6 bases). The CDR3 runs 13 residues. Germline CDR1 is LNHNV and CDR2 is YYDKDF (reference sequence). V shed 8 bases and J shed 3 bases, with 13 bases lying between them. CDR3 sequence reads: CATAQDREETQYF. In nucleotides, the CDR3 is TGTGCCACCGCCCAGGACAGAGAAGAGACCCAGTACTTC.

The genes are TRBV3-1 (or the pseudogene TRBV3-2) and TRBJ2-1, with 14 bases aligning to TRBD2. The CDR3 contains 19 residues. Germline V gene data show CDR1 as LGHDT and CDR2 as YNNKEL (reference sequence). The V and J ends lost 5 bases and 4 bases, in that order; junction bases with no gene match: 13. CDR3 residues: CASSNMGLAGEPNYNEQFF. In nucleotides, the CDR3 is TGTGCCAGCAGCAACATGGGACTAGCGGGAGAGCCGAATTACAATGAGCAGTTCTTC.

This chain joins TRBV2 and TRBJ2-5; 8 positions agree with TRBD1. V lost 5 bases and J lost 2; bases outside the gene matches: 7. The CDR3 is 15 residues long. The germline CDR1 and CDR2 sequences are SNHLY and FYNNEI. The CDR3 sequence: CASSPGGARQETQYF. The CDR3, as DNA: TGTGCCAGCAGTCCAGGGGGCGCGCGGCAAGAGACCCAGTACTTC.

CDR3 sequence: CASSLHQTDTQYF. CDR3 in DNA: TGTGCCAGCAGTTTACACCAGACAGATACGCAGTATTTT. The chain combines TRBV27 with TRBJ2-3; D call uncertain. Between the trimmed V and J ends, which lost 2 bases and 3 bases, there was a span of 6 bases. Germline CDR1 and CDR2: MNHEY and SMNVEV (reference sequence). The CDR3 extends over 13 amino acids.

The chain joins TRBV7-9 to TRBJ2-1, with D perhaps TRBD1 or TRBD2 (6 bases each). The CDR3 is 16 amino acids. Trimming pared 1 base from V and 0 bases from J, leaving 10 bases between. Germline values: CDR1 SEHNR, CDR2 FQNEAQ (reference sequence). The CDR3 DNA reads TGTGCCAGCAGCTTAGTAGCGGACAGCTCCTACAATGAGCAGTTCTTC. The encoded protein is CASSLVADSSYNEQFF.

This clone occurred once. The CDR3 region is CASSLSSWLNEQFF. The DNA of the CDR3 is TGTGCCAGCAGCTTATCCTCCTGGTTGAATGAGCAGTTCTTC. The chain joins TRBV11-2 to TRBJ2-1; no firm D call. The CDR3 consists of 14 residues. Trimming shortened V by 2 bases and J by 7 bases, and 12 bases separated the two germline ends. Germline CDR1 and CDR2: SGHAT and FQNNGV.

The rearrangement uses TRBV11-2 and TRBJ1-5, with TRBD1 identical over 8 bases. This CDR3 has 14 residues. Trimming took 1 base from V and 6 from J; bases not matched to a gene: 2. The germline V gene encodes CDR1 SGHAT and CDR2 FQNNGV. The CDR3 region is CASSLGQGAQPQHF. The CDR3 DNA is TGTGCCAGCAGCTTAGGCCAGGGGGCTCAGCCCCAGCATTTT. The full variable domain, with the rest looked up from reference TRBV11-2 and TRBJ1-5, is EAGVAQSPRYKIIEKRQSVAFWCNPISGHATLYWYQQILGQGPKLLIQFQNNGVVDDSQLPKDRFSAERLKGVDSTLKIQPAKLEDSAVYLCASSLGQGAQPQHFGDGTRLSIL.

The CDR3 DNA reads as TGTGCCAGCAGCTTCTTACCGACTAGCGGGAGAAACTACAATGAGCAGTTCTTC. Residues: CASSFLPTSGRNYNEQFF. The chain is built from TRBV11-2 and TRBJ2-1; 12 nucleotides match TRBD2. The CDR3 is 18 amino acids. The ends lost 3 bases at V and 3 bases at J; junction bases unmatched: 9. CDR1 and CDR2 (germline): SGHAT, FQNNGV.

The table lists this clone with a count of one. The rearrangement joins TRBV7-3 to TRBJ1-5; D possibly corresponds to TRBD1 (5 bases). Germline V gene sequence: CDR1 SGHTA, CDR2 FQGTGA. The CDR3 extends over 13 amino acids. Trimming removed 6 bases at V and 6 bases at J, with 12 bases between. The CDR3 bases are TGTGCCAGCAGTTTGACAGCGGGTCAGCCCCAGCATTTT. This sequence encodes CASSLTAGQPQHF.

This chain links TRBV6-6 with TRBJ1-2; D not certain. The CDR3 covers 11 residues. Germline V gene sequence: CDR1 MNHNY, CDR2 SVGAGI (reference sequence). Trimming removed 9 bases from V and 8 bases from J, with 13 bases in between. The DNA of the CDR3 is TGTGCCAGTTCGCCCGGCTGGGGCTACACCTTC. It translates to CASSPGWGYTF.

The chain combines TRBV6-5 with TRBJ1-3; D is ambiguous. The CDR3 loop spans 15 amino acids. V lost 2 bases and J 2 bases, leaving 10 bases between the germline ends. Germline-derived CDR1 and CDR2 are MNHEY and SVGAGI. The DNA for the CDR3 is TGTGCCAGCAGTTACCCCACGGGAACTGGAAACACCATATATTTT. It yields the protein CASSYPTGTGNTIYF.

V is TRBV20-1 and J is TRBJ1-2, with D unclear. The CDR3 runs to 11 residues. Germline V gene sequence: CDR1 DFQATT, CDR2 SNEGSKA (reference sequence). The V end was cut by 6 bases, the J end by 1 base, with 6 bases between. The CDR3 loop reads CSAVDNYGYTF. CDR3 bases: TGCAGTGCGGTGGATAACTATGGCTACACCTTC.

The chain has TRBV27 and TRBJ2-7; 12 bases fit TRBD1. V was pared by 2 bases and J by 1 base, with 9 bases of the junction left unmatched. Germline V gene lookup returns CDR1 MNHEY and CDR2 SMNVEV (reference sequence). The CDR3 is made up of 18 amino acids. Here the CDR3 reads CASSLTSGQGATSYEQYF. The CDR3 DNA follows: TGTGCCAGCAGTTTAACCTCGGGACAGGGGGCAACTTCCTACGAGCAGTACTTC.

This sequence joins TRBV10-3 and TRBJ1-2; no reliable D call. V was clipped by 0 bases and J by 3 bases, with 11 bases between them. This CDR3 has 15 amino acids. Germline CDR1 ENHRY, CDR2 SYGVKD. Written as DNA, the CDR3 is TGTGCCATCAGTGAGTCAAGGGCCCGAGACTATGGCTACACCTTC. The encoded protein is CAISESRARDYGYTF.

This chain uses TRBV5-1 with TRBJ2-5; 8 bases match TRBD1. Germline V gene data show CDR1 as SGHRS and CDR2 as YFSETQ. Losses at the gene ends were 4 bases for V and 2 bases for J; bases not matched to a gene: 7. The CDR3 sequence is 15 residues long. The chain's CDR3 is CASSVDGTGQETQYF. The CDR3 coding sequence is TGCGCCAGCAGCGTTGACGGGACAGGACAAGAGACCCAGTACTTC. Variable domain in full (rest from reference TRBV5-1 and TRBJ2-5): KAGVTQTPRYLIKTRGQQVTLSCSPISGHRSVSWYQQTPGQGLQFLFEYFSETQRNKGNFPGRFSGRQFSNSRSEMNVSTLELGDSALYLCASSVDGTGQETQYFGPGTRLLVL.